The 19 T cell receptor beta chains below come from one sample, sequenced in a study of CD8 T cells in Susac syndrome. About 0.5 to 1 ug RNA was reverse transcribed with random hexamers. Each CDR3 protein is one row after TCRdb ran MiXCR on the immunoSEQ multiplex PCR reads. The sample lists some 300,000 distinct CDR3 sequences, around 85% seen once, with around 0.2% in the top ten. The sequenced sample was CD8+ T cells from PBMCs. These receptors were obtained from a human donor with multiple sclerosis.

This rearrangement joins TRBV9 to TRBJ1-2; no clear D. Trimming shortened V by 4 bases and J by 0 bases, and 13 bases separated the two germline ends. The CDR3 runs 15 residues. Germline V gene sequence: CDR1 SGDLS, CDR2 YYNGEE. The CDR3 DNA follows: TGTGCCAGCAGCACATTCAGCCGGACTAACTATGGCTACACCTTC. It encodes CASSTFSRTNYGYTF. Together with reference TRBV9 and TRBJ1-2, the CDR3 gives the full variable domain: DSGVTQTPKHLITATGQRVTLRCSPRSGDLSVYWYQQSLDQGLQFLIQYYNGEERAKGNILERFSAQQFPDLHSELNLSSLELGDSALYFCASSTFSRTNYGYTFGSGTRLTVV.

This sequence joins TRBV12-3 or TRBV12-4 and TRBJ2-5; possibly TRBD1 or TRBD2 for D (5 bases each). With 8 bases removed from V and 0 bases from J, the gap between germline ends came to 13 bases. The CDR3 has 14 residues. CDR3 nucleotide sequence: TGTGCCAGCGGACCCGAGGGGTACCAAGAGACCCAGTACTTC. Translating it yields CASGPEGYQETQYF.

The V call is TRBV28, the J call TRBJ2-1; 8 bases match TRBD2. CDR1 MDHEN and CDR2 SYDVKM come from the germline V gene. The CDR3 sequence is 17 residues long. With V trimmed by 4 bases and J by 2 bases, 10 bases remained unmatched. CDR3 region: CASSSFPKRETYNEQFF. CDR3 bases: TGTGCCAGCAGTTCGTTCCCCAAGCGGGAGACCTACAATGAGCAGTTCTTC. Complete variable domain (other parts from reference TRBV28 and TRBJ2-1): DVKVTQSSRYLVKRTGEKVFLECVQDMDHENMFWYRQDPGLGLRLIYFSYDVKMKEKGDIPEGYSVSREKKERFSLILESASTNQTSMYLCASSSFPKRETYNEQFFGPGTRLTVL.

This rearrangement joins TRBV6-6 to TRBJ1-4; tentatively, D is TRBD1 (6 bases). Germline V gene data show CDR1 as MNHNY and CDR2 as SVGAGI (reference sequence). Trimming shortened V by 7 bases and J by 8 bases, and 20 bases separated the two germline ends. CDR3 length: 15 residues. CDR3: CASKGGYGALEKLFF. For the CDR3, the DNA is TGTGCCAGCAAGGGGGGGTATGGAGCATTGGAAAAACTGTTTTTT.

This clonotype was counted once. V usage is TRBV3-1 and J usage is TRBJ2-6; TRBD1 matches at 8 bases. With 1 base clipped from V and 0 bases from J, the junction kept 11 bases outside the gene matches. CDR1 is LGHDT, CDR2 YNNKEL, per germline (reference sequence). The CDR3 loop spans 20 amino acids. DNA of the CDR3: TGTGCCAGCAGCCAAGTGGCACCCGGGACAGGAAGCTCTGGGGCCAACGTCCTGACTTTC. Protein: CASSQVAPGTGSSGANVLTF.

This rearrangement joins TRBV12-3 or TRBV12-4 to TRBJ1-5; unclear D gene. CDR3 length: 14 amino acids. V was shortened by 2 bases and J by 4 bases, with 9 bases between the two germline ends. The CDR3 DNA follows: TGTGCCAGCAGTTTACCCGACAAGAATCAGCCCCAGCATTTT. Its protein is CASSLPDKNQPQHF.

The chain recombines TRBV27 with TRBJ1-5; a possible D gene is TRBD1 (6 bases). The CDR3 spans 14 residues. Deletions cut 5 bases from V and 5 bases from J, with 13 bases between. Per germline, CDR1 MNHEY and CDR2 SMNVEV (reference sequence). The CDR3, as DNA: TGTGCCAGCAGTGAGACAGGACCATATCAGCCCCAGCATTTT. Residues: CASSETGPYQPQHF.

The rearrangement joins TRBV29-1 to TRBJ2-1; D call uncertain. V was clipped by 4 bases and J by 2 bases, with 9 bases between them. This CDR3 contains 13 residues. CDR1 and CDR2 (germline): SQVTM, ANQGSEA. The CDR3 coding sequence is TGCAGCGTTGCGCATGGACCCTACAATGAGCAGTTCTTC. It translates to CSVAHGPYNEQFF.

The J gene is TRBJ2-5, the V gene TRBV24-1, with 14 nucleotides matching TRBD2. The V and J ends lost 4 bases and 5 bases, in that order; junction bases with no gene match: 11. This CDR3 contains 18 residues. Germline loops: CDR1 KGHDR, CDR2 SFDVKD. Written as DNA, the CDR3 is TGTGCCACCAGTGACCCCACCGGACTAGCGGGAGGTGGGGAGACCCAGTACTTC. This codes for CATSDPTGLAGGGETQYF.

This CDR3 reads CASRRTSYSYEQYF. DNA of the CDR3: TGTGCCAGCAGGCGGACTTCCTACTCCTACGAGCAGTACTTC. This chain joins TRBV13 and TRBJ2-7; a weak D match, TRBD2 (5 bases). The CDR3 length is 14 residues. Per germline, CDR1 PRHDT and CDR2 FYEKMQ (reference sequence). V was shortened by 6 bases and J by 0 bases, with 12 bases between the two germline ends.

This rearrangement joins TRBV4-2 to TRBJ2-3; TRBD1 matches at 8 bases. The V gene's germline CDR1 is LGHNA and CDR2 YNFKEQ. V was clipped by 0 bases and J by 5 bases; unmatched bases: 16. This CDR3 has 19 amino acids. CDR3 amino acids: CASSQDPDRDHLGIDTQYF. CDR3 in DNA: TGTGCCAGCAGCCAAGATCCGGACAGGGATCACCTTGGGATAGATACGCAGTATTTT.

This clonotype was seen just once. For the CDR3, the DNA is TGTGCCTGGACTTCTAGCGGGGCCGGGGAGCTGTTTTTT. This encodes CAWTSSGAGELFF. The chain employs TRBV30 and TRBJ2-2; 9 bases align to TRBD2. The V and J ends lost 4 bases and 6 bases, in that order; junction bases with no gene match: 3. Germline V lookup: CDR1 GTSNPN, CDR2 SVGIG (reference sequence). CDR3 length: 13 amino acids. Based on the CDR3 plus reference TRBV30 and TRBJ2-2, the full variable domain is SQTIHQWPATLVQPVGSPLSLECTVEGTSNPNLYWYRQAAGRGLQLLFYSVGIGQISSEVPQNLSASRPQDRQFILSSKKLLLSDSGFYLCAWTSSGAGELFFGEGSRLTVL.

This clonotype was counted between two and nine times. V and J are TRBV27 and TRBJ2-3; D remains unclear. With 4 bases removed from V and 4 bases from J, the gap between germline ends came to 6 bases. The CDR3 loop spans 12 amino acids. Germline V lookup: CDR1 MNHEY, CDR2 SMNVEV (reference sequence). This CDR3 is CASSSLADTQYF. The CDR3 DNA sequence: TGTGCCAGCAGTTCGTTAGCAGATACGCAGTATTTT.

The gene calls are TRBV10-3 and TRBJ2-3, with D maybe TRBD2 (6 bases). The CDR3 sequence is 15 residues long. Trimming cost V 2 bases and J 5 bases, with 14 bases left between them. From germline, CDR1 is ENHRY and CDR2 SYGVKD. The CDR3 region has the DNA TGTGCCATCAGTGAGGGTGCTCCCGGGGGAGATACGCAGTATTTT. Residues: CAISEGAPGGDTQYF.

The V and J genes are TRBV9 and TRBJ2-1; D is unclear. This CDR3 has 14 amino acids. CDR1 and CDR2 from the germline V gene are SGDLS and YYNGEE. Trimming took 4 bases from V and 8 from J, leaving 16 bases between them. The CDR3 loop reads CASSLTDSSDEQFF. The CDR3 nucleotides read TGTGCCAGCAGCCTGACCGACTCATCGGATGAGCAGTTCTTC.

This clonotype was found once. V and J are TRBV11-2 and TRBJ2-1; a weak D match, TRBD2 (6 bases). The V gene's germline CDR1 is SGHAT and CDR2 FQNNGV. The CDR3 contains 16 residues. V lost 6 bases, J lost 3 bases, and 18 bases lay in between. The CDR3 region has the DNA TGTGCCAGCAGAAATACGCCGGGACTGGGCTACAATGAGCAGTTCTTC. This sequence encodes CASRNTPGLGYNEQFF. The complete variable domain, with remaining parts taken from reference TRBV11-2 and TRBJ2-1, reads EAGVAQSPRYKIIEKRQSVAFWCNPISGHATLYWYQQILGQGPKLLIQFQNNGVVDDSQLPKDRFSAERLKGVDSTLKIQPAKLEDSAVYLCASRNTPGLGYNEQFFGPGTRLTVL.

The gene calls are TRBV6-2 or TRBV6-3 and TRBJ2-2; no definite D call. The CDR3 sequence is 12 residues long. V lost 0 bases and J lost 8, with 4 bases in between. The germline V gene has CDR1 MNHEY and CDR2 SVGEGT. As DNA, the CDR3 is TGTGCCAGCAGTTACTCTGTGGGGGAGCTGTTTTTT. This encodes CASSYSVGELFF.

The chain combines TRBV4-3 with TRBJ1-2, with D perhaps TRBD1 (5 bases). The CDR3 runs 18 residues. V lost 0 bases and J 0 bases, leaving 17 bases between the germline ends. Germline-derived CDR1 and CDR2 are LGHNA and YSLEER. CDR3 loop: CASSQDAVGPGPNYGYTF. CDR3 nucleotide sequence: TGCGCCAGCAGCCAAGACGCCGTAGGTCCGGGACCTAACTATGGCTACACCTTC.

Only one count was recorded for this clonotype. The chain carries TRBV11-3 and TRBJ2-1; D not certain. Germline lookup yields CDR1 SGHNT and CDR2 YENEEA. The CDR3 spans 15 residues. V dropped 5 bases and J dropped 0 bases, with 11 bases sitting between them. Here the CDR3 reads CASSTEAPSYNEQFF. CDR3 sequence (DNA): TGTGCCAGCAGCACCGAAGCGCCCTCCTACAATGAGCAGTTCTTC. Full variable domain (outside the CDR3, taken from reference TRBV11-3 and TRBJ2-1): EAGVVQSPRYKIIEKKQPVAFWCNPISGHNTLYWYLQNLGQGPELLIRYENEEAVDDSQLPKDRFSAERLKGVDSTLKIQPAELGDSAVYLCASSTEAPSYNEQFFGPGTRLTVL.